This note documents a single T cell receptor beta chain sequence. The antigen is undetermined. The data originate from a study of early stage breast cancer tumors. Notes on the study in general: Tumors had roughly 2.5-fold higher T cell density and higher clonality than adjacent normal breast tissue.

Blood replicates held 0.5 ug DNA, tumor or normal breast 1.5 ug, two each. Here immunoSEQ multiplex PCR was the method, and the copy in TCRdb shows in-frame clones only, minus some. Altogether 32,000 or so clones are present, around three quarters being singletons, with the ten largest covering approximately 35%. J lost 1 base, V lost 4 bases, and 11 bases had no gene match. Per the germline V gene, CDR1 is LNHDA and CDR2 is SQIVND (reference sequence). CDR3 length equals 17 residues. The chain couples TRBV19 to TRBJ1-1; 8 bases align to TRBD1. The TCR comes from a person aged 45-65 years with breast cancer. The sequenced sample consisted of blood. CDR3: CASSTDDRGGGNTEAFF. The CDR3 DNA follows: TGTGCCAGTAGTACGGACGACAGGGGAGGAGGGAACACTGAAGCTTTCTTT.